This T cell receptor beta chain emerged from a study of blood T cell repertoires in COVID-19. Background on the study: Italy, Spain and the United States were the sources of the convalescent and acute COVID-19 samples.

Clones were sequenced by immunoSEQ multiplex PCR, and TCRdb holds only the in-frame ones, with some missing. The repertoire holds some 200,000 clones, with 70% to 85% as singletons. Everyone who took part was 18 to 89 years old, and they came from 24 US areas. Participants' own reports of clinical history determined their cohort assignment. This clone was counted a single time. The CDR3 runs 16 residues. The TCR was taken from a woman in her 40s with acute COVID-19. Specimen: PBMCs or T cells enriched from blood (not recorded which). The chain carries TRBV12-1 and TRBJ2-3; the table's D call, TRBD2, has no DNA check behind it. TRBV12-1 is a recognized pseudogene. In nucleotides, the CDR3 is TGTGCCAGCAGCCCGTTGCCCCTTCGAAGCGCAGATACGCAGTATTTT. Protein sequence: CASSPLPLRSADTQYF.